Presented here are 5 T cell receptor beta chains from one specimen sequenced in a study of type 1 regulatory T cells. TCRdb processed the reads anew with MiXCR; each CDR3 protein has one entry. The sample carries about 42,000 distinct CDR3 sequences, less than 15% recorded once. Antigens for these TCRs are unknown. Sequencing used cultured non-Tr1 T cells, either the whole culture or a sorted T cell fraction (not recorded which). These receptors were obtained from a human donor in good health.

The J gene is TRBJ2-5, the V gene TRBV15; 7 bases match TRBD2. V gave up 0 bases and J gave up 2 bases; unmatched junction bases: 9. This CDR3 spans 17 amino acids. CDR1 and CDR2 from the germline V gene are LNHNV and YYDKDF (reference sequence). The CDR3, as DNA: TGTGCCACCAGCAGAGATAGAGGCCTCGGGAGGCAAGAGACCCAGTACTTC. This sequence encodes CATSRDRGLGRQETQYF.

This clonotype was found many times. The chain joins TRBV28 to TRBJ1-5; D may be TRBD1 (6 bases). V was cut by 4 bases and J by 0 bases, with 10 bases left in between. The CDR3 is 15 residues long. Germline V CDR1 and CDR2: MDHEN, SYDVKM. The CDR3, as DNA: TGTGCCAGCAGTTCCTTGGGGGCTAGCAATCAGCCCCAGCATTTT. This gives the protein CASSSLGASNQPQHF.

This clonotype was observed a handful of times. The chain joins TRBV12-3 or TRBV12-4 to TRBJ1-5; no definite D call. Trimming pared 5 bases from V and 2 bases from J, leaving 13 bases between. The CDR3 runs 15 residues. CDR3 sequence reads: CASSLETRGNQPQHF. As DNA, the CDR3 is TGTGCCAGCAGTCTCGAAACGCGAGGCAATCAGCCCCAGCATTTT.

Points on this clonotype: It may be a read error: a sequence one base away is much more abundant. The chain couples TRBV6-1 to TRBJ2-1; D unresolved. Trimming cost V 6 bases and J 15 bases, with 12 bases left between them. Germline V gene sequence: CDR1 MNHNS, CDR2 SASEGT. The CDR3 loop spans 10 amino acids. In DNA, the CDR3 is TGTGCCAGCAGCGGACCTAGTGCGTTCTTC. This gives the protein CASSGPSAFF.

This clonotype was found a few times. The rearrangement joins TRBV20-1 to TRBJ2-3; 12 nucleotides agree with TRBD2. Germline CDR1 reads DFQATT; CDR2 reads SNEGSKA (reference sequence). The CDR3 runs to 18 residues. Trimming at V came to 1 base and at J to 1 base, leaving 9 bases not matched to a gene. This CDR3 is CSARVPSGRALGTDTQYF. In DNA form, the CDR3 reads TGCAGTGCTAGAGTTCCTAGCGGGAGGGCCCTCGGCACAGATACGCAGTATTTT.